The 12 T cell receptor beta chains in this list originate from one sample, sequenced in a study of T cell responses to AZD1222 COVID-19 vaccine. Assay used: immunoSEQ multiplex PCR; TCRdb lists only in-frame clones, some missing. This table holds approximately 100,000 clones, around nine tenths found once. Sequenced material: peripheral blood, taken 28 days after the second AZD1222 dose. The receptors shown here come from an adult who received the AZD1222 COVID-19 vaccine.

This clone was seen only a few times. The rearrangement uses TRBV3-1 (or the pseudogene TRBV3-2) and TRBJ2-1; D is uncertain. There are 11 residues in the CDR3. With 8 bases removed from V and 4 bases from J, the gap between germline ends came to 6 bases. Looked up from germline, CDR1 is LGHDT and CDR2 is YNNKEL (reference sequence). CDR3 DNA sequence: TGTGCCAGCCGAGGTTACAATGAGCAGTTCTTC. It encodes CASRGYNEQFF.

V is TRBV3-1 (or the pseudogene TRBV3-2) and J is TRBJ2-1; possibly TRBD2 for D (6 bases). V was clipped by 0 bases and J by 6 bases, with 12 bases between them. The CDR3 sequence is 15 residues long. Germline V lookup: CDR1 LGHDT, CDR2 YNNKEL (reference sequence). This CDR3 is CASSQDLTGLNEQFF. As DNA, the CDR3 is TGTGCCAGCAGCCAAGATCTGACGGGACTCAATGAGCAGTTCTTC.

The chain joins TRBV6-4 to TRBJ2-7; 11 bases agree with TRBD1. J lost 4 bases, V lost 5 bases, and 4 bases had no gene match. Germline-derived CDR1 and CDR2 are MRHNA and SNTAGT. The CDR3 contains 14 residues. CDR3 in amino acids: CASSPGQGAYEQYF. CDR3 DNA: TGTGCCAGCAGTCCTGGACAGGGGGCTTACGAGCAGTACTTC.

The V and J genes are TRBV12-3 or TRBV12-4 and TRBJ2-4, with D possibly TRBD1 on 6 matching bases. This CDR3 contains 13 residues. V lost 4 bases to trimming and J lost 15 bases, with 19 bases between them. CDR3 protein: CASSSHQTGFPYF. CDR3 in DNA: TGTGCCAGCAGTTCTCACCAAACAGGGTTTCCGTACTTC.

V usage is TRBV29-1 and J usage is TRBJ1-2, with D possibly being TRBD1 (5 bases). Germline V gene sequence: CDR1 SQVTM, CDR2 ANQGSEA. The CDR3 is 14 residues long. The V end was cut by 1 base, the J end by 4 bases, with 13 bases between. The chain's CDR3 is CSVEGAGQGYGYTF. The CDR3, as DNA: TGCAGCGTTGAAGGGGCCGGTCAGGGCTATGGCTACACCTTC.

This chain connects TRBV28 to TRBJ2-7, with 13 bases lining up with TRBD2. Trimming at V came to 4 bases and at J to 7 bases, leaving 13 bases not matched to a gene. The germline V gene encodes CDR1 MDHEN and CDR2 SYDVKM. The length of the CDR3 is 17 residues. The CDR3 is CASSSETSGRLGGEQYF. The CDR3 DNA is TGTGCCAGCAGTTCCGAGACTAGCGGGAGGCTGGGGGGAGAGCAGTACTTC.

The rearrangement uses TRBV4-2 and TRBJ2-5, with 9 positions matching TRBD2. After removal of 0 bases from V and 2 bases from J, the junction contained 4 bases not matched to a gene. CDR3 length: 16 residues. Germline lookup yields CDR1 LGHNA and CDR2 YNFKEQ. The CDR3 DNA reads TGTGCCAGCAGCCAAGATCCTAGCGGGGATCAAGAGACCCAGTACTTC. This codes for CASSQDPSGDQETQYF.

This clone occurred a few times. J is TRBJ2-2 and V is TRBV30; no clear D. Germline CDR1 is GTSNPN and CDR2 is SVGIG (reference sequence). CDR3 length: 13 residues. V dropped 2 bases and J dropped 4 bases, with 8 bases sitting between them. The CDR3 sequence: CAWSKQGTGELFF. The CDR3 DNA follows: TGTGCCTGGAGTAAGCAAGGCACCGGGGAGCTGTTTTTT.

On this clone itself: The sample holds other DNA sequences that translate to the same CDR3. The chain employs TRBV29-1 and TRBJ2-2; D is possibly TRBD2 (6 bases). Germline-derived CDR1 and CDR2 are SQVTM and ANQGSEA. The CDR3 has 12 residues. The ends were cut back, 3 bases at V and 4 bases at J, with 6 bases in the middle. The CDR3 here is CSVEGGTGELFF. CDR3 sequence (DNA): TGCAGCGTTGAGGGGGGCACCGGGGAGCTGTTTTTT.

The J gene is TRBJ2-7, the V gene TRBV4-1; 8 bases align to TRBD1. The V gene end was trimmed by 0 bases and the J gene end by 10 bases; junction bases not matched to a gene: 11. Germline CDR1 reads MGHRA; CDR2 reads YSYEKL. This CDR3 comprises 15 residues. The CDR3 DNA is TGCGCCAGCAGCCAAGAAGACAGGGGAGGAAATCTTCAGTACTTC. This gives the protein CASSQEDRGGNLQYF.

The chain joins TRBV6-5 to TRBJ1-5; D remains unclear. This CDR3 has 13 residues. The V and J ends lost 2 bases and 5 bases respectively, with 7 bases between them. Looked up from germline, CDR1 is MNHEY and CDR2 is SVGAGI. The CDR3 reads CASSYTADQPQHF. The CDR3 region has the DNA TGTGCCAGCAGTTACACGGCAGATCAGCCCCAGCATTTT.

The V gene is TRBV5-1, the J gene TRBJ1-1, with D maybe TRBD1 (5 bases). Germline V gene data show CDR1 as SGHRS and CDR2 as YFSETQ. The germline V and J ends were trimmed by 0 bases and 7 bases, with 10 bases remaining between them. The CDR3 spans 13 residues. As DNA, the CDR3 is TGCGCCAGCAGCTTGGGACAGAAAGATGAAGCTTTCTTT. Its translation is CASSLGQKDEAFF.